This T cell receptor beta chain was retrieved from a study of blood T cell repertoires in COVID-19. Study details: The origin of the acute and convalescent COVID-19 samples was the United States, Italy and Spain. Nucleic acid was either cDNA or gDNA, and it came from T cells, B-cell-depleted T cells, or PBMCs.

Authors' methods: Amplification of reference gene primers provided the estimated nucleated cell counts. The method was immunoSEQ multiplex PCR; TCRdb's version includes in-frame clones alone and lacks a portion of them. That table gives V, J and clone size, and the DNA gave D and trimming. The sample lists under 250,000 clones; around 82% were seen once. The sample comprised peripheral blood. The clonotype comes from a woman aged 25 to 39 who had recovered from COVID-19.

The CDR3 loop reads CATRGAYNEQFF. The CDR3 nucleotides are TGTGCCACCCGGGGGGCCTACAATGAGCAGTTCTTC. V gene TRBV27 combines with J gene TRBJ2-1; 7 bases are shared with TRBD2. Trimming at V came to 10 bases and at J to 2 bases, leaving 2 bases not matched to a gene. The CDR3 is made up of 12 amino acids. Germline CDR1 and CDR2: MNHEY and SMNVEV (reference sequence).